These 27 T cell receptor beta chains share one sample of origin, sequenced in a study of blood T cell repertoires in COVID-19. Generated by immunoSEQ multiplex PCR, the TCRdb table keeps only in-frame clones and is missing some. Here the sample spans about 200,000 clones, more than 70% being singletons. The sample comprised peripheral blood. These receptors originate from a middle-aged woman who had recovered from COVID-19.

The chain combines TRBV7-9 with TRBJ2-7; D unresolved. This CDR3 has 14 amino acids. The V and J ends lost 0 bases and 1 base respectively, with 7 bases between them. CDR1 is SEHNR, CDR2 FQNEAQ, per germline (reference sequence). The CDR3 DNA reads TGTGCCAGCAGCTTAGCGCTAGAATCCTACGAGCAGTACTTC. This encodes CASSLALESYEQYF. The full variable domain, rest sourced from reference TRBV7-9 and TRBJ2-7, is DTGVSQNPRHKITKRGQNVTFRCDPISEHNRLYWYRQTLGQGPEFLTYFQNEAQLEKSRLLSDRFSAERPKGSFSTLEIQRTEQGDSAMYLCASSLALESYEQYFGPGTRLTVT.

The genes are TRBV5-5 and TRBJ2-7; TRBD2 aligns across 16 bases. The CDR3 is 18 amino acids. V lost 4 bases and J lost 2; bases outside the gene matches: 9. Germline lookup yields CDR1 SGHKS and CDR2 YYEKEE (reference sequence). CDR3 in DNA: TGTGCCAGCAGCGCGGAGGGACTAGCGGGAGGGTATACCTACGAGCAGTACTTC. Translating it yields CASSAEGLAGGYTYEQYF.

The V call is TRBV7-7, the J call TRBJ2-5; D is undetermined. The CDR3 covers 13 residues. V lost 4 bases and J lost 5, with 11 bases in between. Looked up from germline, CDR1 is SSHAT and CDR2 is FNYEAQ (reference sequence). The CDR3 loop reads CASSSPVTETQYF. The CDR3 DNA reads TGTGCCAGCAGCTCCCCGGTAACTGAGACCCAGTACTTC.

The gene calls are TRBV7-9 and TRBJ2-7, with a tentative D call TRBD2 (7 bases). V lost 4 bases, J lost 3 bases, and 16 bases lay in between. From germline, CDR1 is SEHNR and CDR2 FQNEAQ (reference sequence). CDR3 length: 15 amino acids. The CDR3 is CASSSRGGRVYEQYF. For the CDR3, the DNA is TGTGCCAGCAGCTCCAGAGGGGGGAGGGTCTACGAGCAGTACTTC.

The CDR3, as DNA: TGTGCCAGCAGCTCAGGGACTAGCACGCCTAATGAGCAGTTCTTC. Amino acids: CASSSGTSTPNEQFF. This chain joins TRBV7-9 and TRBJ2-1; TRBD2 matches 9 bases. The germline V gene has CDR1 SEHNR and CDR2 FQNEAQ (reference sequence). The CDR3 length is 15 residues. With 4 bases clipped from V and 7 bases from J, the junction kept 8 bases outside the gene matches.

CDR3 bases: TGTGCCACCCGGGGACAGGGGGATCTAGGCTATGGCTACACCTTC. Translation: CATRGQGDLGYGYTF. This chain uses TRBV6-4 with TRBJ1-2; 11 bases are a match to TRBD1. Per the germline V gene, CDR1 is MRHNA and CDR2 is SNTAGT. The V gene end was trimmed by 10 bases and the J gene end by 4 bases; junction bases not matched to a gene: 11. The CDR3 has 15 amino acids.

This chain connects TRBV28 to TRBJ2-6; D remains unclear. The CDR3 runs to 15 residues. CDR1 MDHEN and CDR2 SYDVKM come from the germline V gene. Between the trimmed V and J ends, which lost 3 bases and 0 bases, there was a span of 6 bases. CDR3: CASSFTGSGANVLTF. CDR3 bases: TGTGCCAGCAGTTTCACGGGCTCTGGGGCCAACGTCCTGACTTTC.

V gene TRBV20-1 combines with J gene TRBJ2-3; 9 nucleotides line up with TRBD2. J was trimmed by 0 bases and V by 3 bases; bases with no gene match: 10. Looked up from germline, CDR1 is DFQATT and CDR2 is SNEGSKA (reference sequence). The CDR3 spans 17 residues. In nucleotides, the CDR3 is TGCAGTGCTAGTGCTAGCGGGAAGGGTGGGAGCACAGATACGCAGTATTTT. Amino acids: CSASASGKGGSTDTQYF.

The chain links TRBV5-6 to TRBJ1-2; D gene uncertain. Germline CDR1 SGHDT, CDR2 YYEEEE. Trimming pared 4 bases from V and 4 bases from J, leaving 14 bases between. This CDR3 spans 14 amino acids. CDR3 in amino acids: CASSGRGTGYGYTF. The CDR3 DNA is TGTGCCAGCAGCGGGCGGGGTACTGGCTATGGCTACACCTTC.

The chain joins TRBV27 to TRBJ2-7, with TRBD2 matching 8 bases. The CDR3 consists of 15 residues. CDR1 MNHEY and CDR2 SMNVEV come from the germline V gene (reference sequence). V was clipped by 8 bases and J by 7 bases; unmatched bases: 16. The CDR3 spells CASRGGLRGSQEQYF. The CDR3 DNA reads TGTGCCAGCCGGGGGGGACTGAGGGGCTCGCAGGAGCAGTACTTC.

J is TRBJ2-1 and V is TRBV9, with 10 bases fitting TRBD2. CDR1 SGDLS and CDR2 YYNGEE come from the germline V gene. With 4 bases clipped from V and 5 bases from J, the junction kept 6 bases outside the gene matches. The CDR3 has 15 amino acids. The CDR3 DNA reads TGTGCCAGCAGCTTCCCCGGGACTAGCGACAATGAGCAGTTCTTC. Translating it yields CASSFPGTSDNEQFF. Full variable domain (missing parts from reference TRBV9 and TRBJ2-1): DSGVTQTPKHLITATGQRVTLRCSPRSGDLSVYWYQQSLDQGLQFLIQYYNGEERAKGNILERFSAQQFPDLHSELNLSSLELGDSALYFCASSFPGTSDNEQFFGPGTRLTVL.

This clone was picked up one time. This rearrangement joins TRBV5-5 to TRBJ2-5, with 7 nucleotides matching TRBD1. V lost 0 bases, J lost 1 base, and 3 bases stayed unmatched. The CDR3 extends over 15 amino acids. The germline CDR1 and CDR2 sequences are SGHKS and YYEKEE (reference sequence). The CDR3 DNA follows: TGTGCCAGCAGCTTGGCCGCAGGGGGCCAAGAGACCCAGTACTTC. Translating gives CASSLAAGGQETQYF.

Points on this clone: This sample includes further DNA sequences coding for the same CDR3. This chain joins TRBV6-5 and TRBJ1-2; D may be TRBD1 (5 bases). Trimming pared 0 bases from V and 3 bases from J, leaving 8 bases between. CDR1 and CDR2 (germline): MNHEY, SVGAGI. This CDR3 has 14 residues. CDR3 coding DNA: TGTGCCAGCAGTTACTCGTGGGGGGACTATGGCTACACCTTC. Amino acid sequence: CASSYSWGDYGYTF.

The rearrangement joins TRBV5-1 to TRBJ2-3; 9 nucleotides line up with TRBD2. V trimming: 1 base; J trimming: 2 bases; junction bases outside the gene matches: 2. CDR3 length: 15 residues. Germline V gene lookup returns CDR1 SGHRS and CDR2 YFSETQ. Here the CDR3 DNA reads TGCGCCAGCAGCTTGCCTAGCGGGAACACAGATACGCAGTATTTT. Amino acid sequence: CASSLPSGNTDTQYF.

The gene calls are TRBV3-1 (or the pseudogene TRBV3-2) and TRBJ1-2; the D is unclear. Germline CDR1 is LGHDT and CDR2 is YNNKEL (reference sequence). The CDR3 sequence is 13 residues long. V lost 1 base to trimming and J lost 3 bases, with 6 bases between them. CDR3 coding DNA: TGTGCCAGCAGCCAAGTAACAGACTATGGCTACACCTTC. Protein product: CASSQVTDYGYTF.

The chain uses TRBV5-1 and TRBJ1-1; no reliable D call. CDR1 is SGHRS and CDR2 is YFSETQ in the germline V gene. V was cut by 4 bases and J by 3 bases, with 10 bases left in between. The CDR3 totals 13 residues. CDR3 protein: CASSRNADTEAFF. The CDR3 nucleotides read TGCGCCAGCAGCCGTAACGCGGACACTGAAGCTTTCTTT.

This rearrangement joins TRBV9 to TRBJ1-3, with TRBD1 matching over 9 bases. Looked up from germline, CDR1 is SGDLS and CDR2 is YYNGEE. CDR3 size: 14 residues. J gave up 6 bases and V 2 bases, and 3 bases lay outside the gene matches. The CDR3 is CASSVRDRENTIYF. As DNA, the CDR3 is TGTGCCAGCAGCGTCCGGGACAGGGAAAACACCATATATTTT.

V is TRBV19 and J is TRBJ1-2; no definite D call. CDR3 length: 14 amino acids. Germline CDR1 is LNHDA and CDR2 is SQIVND (reference sequence). Trimming cost V 1 base and J 5 bases, with 11 bases left between them. The CDR3: CASSIVGREYGYTF. The CDR3, as DNA: TGTGCCAGTAGTATAGTCGGGCGGGAGTATGGCTACACCTTC.

This chain links TRBV18 with TRBJ1-5; D is possibly TRBD1 (5 bases). V gave up 8 bases and J gave up 7 bases, with 21 bases separating them. CDR1 is KGHSH and CDR2 is LQKENI in the germline V gene. The CDR3 consists of 15 residues. The CDR3 coding sequence is TGTGCCAGCGGAATGGTGACAGTTCAAGGACAGCCCCAGCATTTT. The encoded protein is CASGMVTVQGQPQHF. The full variable domain, with the rest looked up from reference TRBV18 and TRBJ1-5, is NAGVMQNPRHLVRRRGQEARLRCSPMKGHSHVYWYRQLPEEGLKFMVYLQKENIIDESGMPKERFSAEFPKEGPSILRIQQVVRGDSAAYFCASGMVTVQGQPQHFGDGTRLSIL.

The chain couples TRBV9 to TRBJ2-7, with D possibly TRBD1 on 5 matching bases. Germline V lookup: CDR1 SGDLS, CDR2 YYNGEE. Between the trimmed V and J ends, which lost 3 bases and 6 bases, there was a span of 19 bases. This CDR3 is built from 15 residues. CDR3 residues: CASSAKGELGTEQYF. In DNA form, the CDR3 reads TGTGCCAGCAGCGCAAAAGGGGAATTGGGAACCGAGCAGTACTTC.

This clone occurred once. The genes are TRBV6-5 and TRBJ1-2, with TRBD1 as a possible D gene (5 bases). CDR1 MNHEY and CDR2 SVGAGI come from the germline V gene. CDR3 length equals 14 residues. V was trimmed by 5 bases and J by 7 bases, leaving 17 bases between them. CDR3 bases: TGTGCCAGCAGTCCCCTAACAGGCCCTTCTGGCTACACCTTC. The encoded protein is CASSPLTGPSGYTF.

The chain recombines TRBV29-1 with TRBJ1-1, with a tentative D call TRBD1 (5 bases). In germline, CDR1 is SQVTM, CDR2 ANQGSEA. The CDR3 has 14 amino acids. V dropped 6 bases and J dropped 3 bases, with 17 bases sitting between them. CDR3 bases: TGCAGCGTCCTCGTGCAGGGTAGGGACACTGAAGCTTTCTTT. Its protein product is CSVLVQGRDTEAFF.

The rearrangement uses TRBV14 and TRBJ2-1; 7 nucleotides match TRBD1. From germline, CDR1 is SGHDN and CDR2 FVKESK. V shed 5 bases, J shed 12 bases, and the junction held 10 bases outside the gene matches. This CDR3 has 13 residues. The CDR3 region has the DNA TGTGCCAGCAGCTCTGGGACAGCGTCCGGGCAGTTCTTC. This gives the protein CASSSGTASGQFF.

This chain uses TRBV6-5 with TRBJ1-1; D ambiguous. CDR3 size: 13 residues. The germline CDR1 and CDR2 sequences are MNHEY and SVGAGI. V shed 4 bases and J shed 3 bases, with 9 bases lying between them. Written as DNA, the CDR3 is TGTGCCAGCAGTTCTCAGGATTACACTGAAGCTTTCTTT. It codes for CASSSQDYTEAFF.

The V call is TRBV9, the J call TRBJ1-2, with D hard to call. The CDR3 is 16 residues long. Germline V gives CDR1 SGDLS, CDR2 YYNGEE. The germline V and J ends were trimmed by 0 bases and 0 bases, with 12 bases remaining between them. The CDR3 nucleotides are TGTGCCAGCAGCGTAGGTGGCGGGATGCCTAACTATGGCTACACCTTC. It encodes CASSVGGGMPNYGYTF.

V and J are TRBV20-1 and TRBJ2-4; a possible D gene is TRBD1 (5 bases). V was cut by 3 bases and J by 7 bases, with 10 bases left in between. This CDR3 spans 12 amino acids. Germline V CDR1 and CDR2: DFQATT, SNEGSKA (reference sequence). CDR3 amino acids: CSASDSGNIQYF. CDR3 nucleotides: TGCAGTGCTAGTGACTCAGGGAACATTCAGTACTTC.

This clone was counted between two and nine times. The chain couples TRBV24-1 to TRBJ2-5; weak D call: TRBD2 (6 bases). The CDR3 contains 16 residues. The germline V and J ends were trimmed by 4 bases and 2 bases, with 16 bases remaining between them. Germline loops: CDR1 KGHDR, CDR2 SFDVKD. The CDR3 DNA reads as TGTGCCACCAGTGACCGCGGGACCGACCTACAAGAGACCCAGTACTTC. Encoded protein: CATSDRGTDLQETQYF.